Only one count was recorded for the clone carrying this T cell receptor beta chain. TCRdb's table, derived via immunoSEQ multiplex PCR, lists solely in-frame clones and lacks some. The sample comprises about 39,000 clones, 91% of which are singletons, and approximately 2.1% rests with the top ten. The CDR3 totals 19 residues. The germline V and J ends were trimmed by 4 bases and 3 bases, with 23 bases remaining between them. Germline CDR1 is SGHRS and CDR2 is YFSETQ. The sample comes from a study of blood T cell repertoires in COVID-19. Sequenced: peripheral blood. The sequence was obtained from a man over 45 with active COVID-19. The chain is built from TRBV5-1 and TRBJ2-6; D possibly corresponds to TRBD1 (5 bases). The CDR3 protein is CASSPRVPGRVVGANVLTF. CDR3 sequence (DNA): TGCGCCAGCAGCCCGAGAGTCCCCGGCAGGGTGGTTGGGGCCAACGTCCTGACTTTC.